The source of this TCR beta chain is a study of T cell responses to AZD1222 COVID-19 vaccine. This table comes from immunoSEQ multiplex PCR, and its TCRdb copy is limited to in-frame clones, with some not included. The table records 75,000 to 95,000 clones, approximately 90% of them present only once. Germline CDR1 SGDLS, CDR2 YYNGEE. This CDR3 is built from 13 residues. V lost 2 bases, J lost 1 base, and 6 bases lay in between. The clonotype was recovered from an adult who received the AZD1222 COVID-19 vaccine. The material sequenced was peripheral blood, taken 28 days after the second AZD1222 dose. The J gene is TRBJ2-5, the V gene TRBV9; D gene uncertain. The CDR3 reads CASSVNFQETQYF. The CDR3 nucleotides read TGTGCCAGCAGCGTCAACTTCCAAGAGACCCAGTACTTC.